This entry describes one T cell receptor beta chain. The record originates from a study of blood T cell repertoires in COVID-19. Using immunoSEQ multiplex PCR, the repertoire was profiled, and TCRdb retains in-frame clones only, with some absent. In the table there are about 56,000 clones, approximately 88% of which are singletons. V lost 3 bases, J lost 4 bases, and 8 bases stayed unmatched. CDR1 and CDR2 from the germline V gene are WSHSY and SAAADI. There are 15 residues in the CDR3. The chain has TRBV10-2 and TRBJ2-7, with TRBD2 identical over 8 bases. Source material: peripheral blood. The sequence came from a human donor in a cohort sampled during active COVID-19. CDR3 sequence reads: CASSDIGTSGYEQYF. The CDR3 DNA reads TGCGCCAGCAGTGACATCGGGACTAGTGGGTACGAGCAGTACTTC.